The 14 T cell receptor beta chains below come from one sample, sequenced in a study of shared T cell receptors in the human thymus (TCRdb year 2021). Preparation of the library involved the immunoSEQ multiplex PCR assay. TCRdb stores this immuneACCESS table with in-frame sequences only. Part of the clones is absent; in the studies checked, under half of the shortfall reflects unresolved V genes, and no reason is known for the rest. Across this sample there are 600,000 or so clones, with more than 75% seen only once. 0.0094% of the sample rests with the top ten. The same data also went into a second study, on human thymus T cells.

Material: thymocytes. These receptors were collected from a boy younger than two with a congenital heart defect. Donor details come from another sample of the same person, matched by shared clones.

The V call is TRBV6-1, the J call TRBJ1-2; tentative D call: TRBD1 (5 bases). This CDR3 has 15 residues. CDR1 is MNHNS and CDR2 is SASEGT in the germline V gene. V lost 6 bases and J 2 bases, leaving 16 bases between the germline ends. Written as DNA, the CDR3 is TGTGCCAGCAGAGTACGACCCAGGGAAAACTATGGCTACACCTTC. Amino acids: CASRVRPRENYGYTF.

The rearrangement joins TRBV27 to TRBJ1-4; tentatively, D is TRBD1 (6 bases). Trimming removed 1 base at V and 6 bases at J, with 24 bases between. This CDR3 is 19 amino acids long. Germline assignment: CDR1 MNHEY and CDR2 SMNVEV (reference sequence). The CDR3 DNA follows: TGTGCCAGCAGTTTATTCTACAGCCCAACAGGGAAGGCGGATGAAAAACTGTTTTTT. This encodes CASSLFYSPTGKADEKLFF.

The gene calls are TRBV28 and TRBJ2-3, with TRBD2 matching 8 bases. Germline lookup yields CDR1 MDHEN and CDR2 SYDVKM. V gave up 6 bases and J gave up 2 bases; unmatched junction bases: 7. CDR3 length equals 15 residues. The DNA for the CDR3 is TGTGCCAGCAGGCGACTAGCGAAGACCACAGATACGCAGTATTTT. Translated, it gives CASRRLAKTTDTQYF.

This clone was found a few times. The V call is TRBV5-6, the J call TRBJ1-1, with D possibly being TRBD1 (5 bases). This CDR3 is 14 amino acids long. V lost 3 bases, J lost 7 bases, and 16 bases lay in between. Germline lookup yields CDR1 SGHDT and CDR2 YYEEEE. DNA for the CDR3: TGTGCCAGCAGCTATACTACAGGTTGTAATGAAGCTTTCTTT. Its translation is CASSYTTGCNEAFF.

This clone was counted once. The rearrangement uses TRBV20-1 and TRBJ2-7; the D is unclear. The germline gives CDR1 DFQATT, CDR2 SNEGSKA (reference sequence). This CDR3 is 10 amino acids long. Trimming took off 3 bases at V and 6 bases at J, with 6 bases between the two ends. The CDR3 spells CSARTSEQYF. The DNA for the CDR3 is TGCAGTGCTAGGACATCCGAGCAGTACTTC.

This clone turned up a few times. The chain has TRBV5-6 and TRBJ1-2; 12 bases match TRBD1. V lost 4 bases and J lost 8; bases outside the gene matches: 15. The germline CDR1 and CDR2 sequences are SGHDT and YYEEEE. The CDR3 is 17 amino acids. The CDR3 region has the DNA TGTGCCAGCAGCGCACGGGAGACGGGACAGGGGGCGAGGGGCTACACCTTC. Translation gives CASSARETGQGARGYTF.

The V call is TRBV7-2, the J call TRBJ2-5, with 10 positions matching TRBD1. There are 15 residues in the CDR3. The junction had 8 bases not matched to a gene; V was cut back by 5 bases and J by 5 bases. In germline, CDR1 is SGHTA, CDR2 FQGNSA. CDR3 bases: TGTGCCAGCAGCAACGACAGGGGGCGCAGGGAGACCCAGTACTTC. Its translation is CASSNDRGRRETQYF. The full variable domain, in which reference TRBV7-2 and TRBJ2-5 provide the parts outside the CDR3, is GAGVSQSPSNKVTEKGKDVELRCDPISGHTALYWYRQSLGQGLEFLIYFQGNSAPDKSGLPSDRFSAERTGGSVSTLTIQRTQQEDSAVYLCASSNDRGRRETQYFGPGTRLLVL.

The chain uses TRBV30 and TRBJ2-3; D call uncertain. Trimming cost V 2 bases and J 5 bases, with 17 bases left between them. The CDR3 totals 15 residues. The germline V gene encodes CDR1 GTSNPN and CDR2 SVGIG (reference sequence). The chain's CDR3 is CAWSPAWRLVDTQYF. CDR3 in DNA: TGTGCCTGGAGTCCCGCTTGGCGGCTGGTAGATACGCAGTATTTT.

This chain links TRBV27 with TRBJ1-5; D ambiguous. V lost 5 bases and J lost 3, with 14 bases in between. The CDR3 runs to 15 residues. Germline CDR1 and CDR2: MNHEY and SMNVEV (reference sequence). The CDR3 reads CASSRLPVANQPQHF. The DNA for the CDR3 is TGTGCCAGCAGTCGGCTCCCCGTAGCCAATCAGCCCCAGCATTTT.

The chain links TRBV5-8 to TRBJ1-2, with 7 bases matching TRBD1. The germline V gene encodes CDR1 SGHTS and CDR2 YDEGEE. The V segment lost 1 base and the J segment 5 bases; nucleotides outside the gene matches: 14. The CDR3 has 17 amino acids. The chain's CDR3 is CASSLRLRWDSPYGYTF. DNA for the CDR3: TGTGCCAGCAGCTTGAGGCTTCGGTGGGACAGCCCTTATGGCTACACCTTC.

The chain has TRBV6-5 and TRBJ2-2; D is perhaps TRBD1 (6 bases). The CDR3 runs to 14 residues. Per the germline V gene, CDR1 is MNHEY and CDR2 is SVGAGI. V lost 6 bases to trimming and J lost 1 base, with 9 bases between them. In DNA form, the CDR3 reads TGTGCCAGCAGAGACAGGATGAACACCGGGGAGCTGTTTTTT. This gives the protein CASRDRMNTGELFF.

The chain employs TRBV4-3 and TRBJ1-3, with D perhaps TRBD1 (5 bases). Per the germline V gene, CDR1 is LGHNA and CDR2 is YSLEER. The V gene lost 0 bases and the J gene lost 5 bases, with 14 bases spanning the gap. The CDR3 contains 16 residues. The CDR3 DNA reads as TGCGCCAGCAGCCAAGAATTGGCAGGGTCGCGAAACACCATATATTTT. Translation gives CASSQELAGSRNTIYF.

The chain is built from TRBV4-2 and TRBJ2-1; TRBD2 matches at 16 bases. The V segment lost 1 base and the J segment 7 bases; nucleotides outside the gene matches: 10. The CDR3 runs to 19 residues. Germline CDR1 reads LGHNA; CDR2 reads YNFKEQ. CDR3 DNA: TGTGCCAGCAGCCAAGGAAGTCCGGGACTAGCGGGGGGGCCTAATGAGCAGTTCTTC. It encodes CASSQGSPGLAGGPNEQFF.

The gene calls are TRBV5-1 and TRBJ2-1; D is uncertain. The V end lost 0 bases, the J end lost 0 bases, and 10 bases lay between the germline ends. The CDR3 has 16 amino acids. Per germline, CDR1 SGHRS and CDR2 YFSETQ. The CDR3 DNA follows: TGCGCCAGCAGCTTGGTCGGGTCGAGCTCCTACAATGAGCAGTTCTTC. Amino acid sequence: CASSLVGSSSYNEQFF.